This record concerns one TCR beta chain sequence. These data belong to a study of shared clonotypes between healthy human individuals. Turning to the study itself: The cohort had two women and three men, ages 18 to 49.

Clones were read by immunoSEQ multiplex PCR, and TCRdb kept only the in-frame ones, dropping some. The repertoire holds roughly 2.2 million clones, with just under 95% as singletons. Deletions cut 0 bases from V and 7 bases from J, with 7 bases between. Germline CDR1 and CDR2: LGHNA and YSLEER. The CDR3 consists of 13 residues. This receptor was obtained from a man aged 18 to 30 in good health. Some clones in this sample may be carry-over from other donors' samples. The source material was naive CD4+ T cells from PBMCs. Specified subset: CD45RA+ positively selected. The V and J genes are TRBV4-3 and TRBJ1-5; D unresolved. As DNA, the CDR3 is TGCGCCAGCAGCCAAGAACAACGGCAGCCCCAGCATTTT. Translated, it gives CASSQEQRQPQHF.